This T cell receptor (beta chain) was captured by sequencing in a study of CD8 T cells in ankylosing spondylitis. As concerns this clonotype: Its antigen is unidentified.

The germline CDR1 and CDR2 sequences are SGHRS and YFSETQ. This CDR3 contains 16 residues. V dropped 0 bases and J dropped 2; count of bases not matched to a gene: 7. Study-wide points: Within ankylosing spondylitis blood, a TCR beta motif made up of several highly homologous variants appeared to be characteristic.

Using quantitative 5'-RACE with molecular barcodes, the authors made TCR beta libraries. TCRdb independently ran MiXCR on the 5' RACE reads; one entry per CDR3 protein. Of approximately 550,000 distinct CDR3 sequences listed, roughly 13% are singletons. The gene calls are TRBV5-1 and TRBJ2-5, with 7 bases fitting TRBD2. The sequenced sample consisted of blood, either unsorted or a sorted T cell fraction (not recorded which). This receptor was obtained from a male donor with ankylosing spondylitis. The CDR3 loop reads CASSLVRGSGQETQYF. The CDR3 DNA sequence: TGCGCCAGCAGCTTGGTCCGCGGTAGCGGGCAAGAGACCCAGTACTTC. The whole variable domain, filled in from reference TRBV5-1 and TRBJ2-5, reads KAGVTQTPRYLIKTRGQQVTLSCSPISGHRSVSWYQQTPGQGLQFLFEYFSETQRNKGNFPGRFSGRQFSNSRSEMNVSTLELGDSALYLCASSLVRGSGQETQYFGPGTRLLVL.